This is a list of T cell receptor beta chains from one sample in a study of shared clonotypes between healthy human individuals. TCRdb's copy holds only in-frame clones and misses some; the assay was immunoSEQ multiplex PCR. Altogether roughly 1,500,000 clones are present, 95% to 99% being singletons, with the ten largest covering roughly 0.45%. Material for sequencing was naive CD4+ T cells sorted from blood. These receptors were taken from a man younger than 40 in good health. Each CDR3 is given with its conserved first and last residue. The order of the fields is D gene, clone size, V gene, J gene, CDR3 length, CDR3 DNA, CDR3 protein. D genes are given only for firm matches. The size field is filled for only some rows; it gives once, few, many or a size class.

D gene: NA; clone size: NA; V gene: TRBV2; J gene: TRBJ1-2; CDR3 length: 11; CDR3 DNA: TGTGCCAGCAGTGAAGCGGGTGGCTACACCTTC; CDR3 protein: CASSEAGGYTF
D gene: TRBD1; clone size: NA; V gene: TRBV19; J gene: TRBJ2-3; CDR3 length: 17; CDR3 DNA: TGTGCCAGTAGCGTGAGTGAACAGGGGGTTGGGACAGATACGCAGTATTTT; CDR3 protein: CASSVSEQGVGTDTQYF
D gene: TRBD1; clone size: NA; V gene: TRBV28; J gene: TRBJ1-4; CDR3 length: 16; CDR3 DNA: TGTGCCAGCAGTCGGACAGGGGGTCGTGTTGGGGAAAAACTGTTTTTT; CDR3 protein: CASSRTGGRVGEKLFF
D gene: NA; clone size: NA; V gene: TRBV5-1; J gene: TRBJ1-1; CDR3 length: 15; CDR3 DNA: TGCGCCAGCAGCTTGGGTCAGGGAGATGTCACTGAAGCTTTCTTT; CDR3 protein: CASSLGQGDVTEAFF
D gene: NA; clone size: once; V gene: TRBV11-3; J gene: TRBJ2-5; CDR3 length: 16; CDR3 DNA: TGTGCCAGCAGCTTAGACGGGGAGGGGGCCCAGGAGACCCAGTACTTC; CDR3 protein: CASSLDGEGAQETQYF
D gene: NA; clone size: NA; V gene: TRBV7-6; J gene: TRBJ2-3; CDR3 length: 15; CDR3 DNA: TGTGCCAGCAGCTTAGCTGACGGGAGCACAGATACGCAGTATTTT; CDR3 protein: CASSLADGSTDTQYF
D gene: TRBD1; clone size: NA; V gene: TRBV19; J gene: TRBJ1-2; CDR3 length: 15; CDR3 DNA: TGTGCCAGTAGTACGCTAGGACAGGGGAACTATGGCTACACCTTC; CDR3 protein: CASSTLGQGNYGYTF
D gene: NA; clone size: NA; V gene: TRBV9; J gene: TRBJ2-1; CDR3 length: 15; CDR3 DNA: TGTGCCAGCAGCGTAGTTGCTTTTGGTGGCGATGAGCAGTTCTTC; CDR3 protein: CASSVVAFGGDEQFF
D gene: TRBD1; clone size: NA; V gene: TRBV5-6; J gene: TRBJ2-7; CDR3 length: 14; CDR3 DNA: TGTGCCAGCAGCTTGGGGCCAGGGGGCGACGAGCAGTACTTC; CDR3 protein: CASSLGPGGDEQYF
D gene: NA; clone size: NA; V gene: TRBV19; J gene: TRBJ1-5; CDR3 length: 17; CDR3 DNA: TGTGCCAGTAGTATCGAAATGCGGGGGGGGTATTCTCAGCCCCAGCATTTT; CDR3 protein: CASSIEMRGGYSQPQHF
D gene: TRBD2; clone size: NA; V gene: TRBV5-1; J gene: TRBJ2-7; CDR3 length: 20; CDR3 DNA: TGCGCCAGCAGCTTGGCGCTGGGACTAGCGGGAGGAGGTGGTACCTACGAGCAGTACTTC; CDR3 protein: CASSLALGLAGGGGTYEQYF
D gene: TRBD1; clone size: NA; V gene: TRBV5-1; J gene: TRBJ1-5; CDR3 length: 14; CDR3 DNA: TGCGCCAGCAGCCCCGACAGGGAACATCAGCCCCAGCATTTT; CDR3 protein: CASSPDREHQPQHF
D gene: TRBD1; clone size: NA; V gene: TRBV5-1; J gene: TRBJ2-2; CDR3 length: 15; CDR3 DNA: TGCGCCAGCAGCTTCGGACAGGTTGGCACCGGGGAGCTGTTTTTT; CDR3 protein: CASSFGQVGTGELFF
D gene: TRBD1; clone size: NA; V gene: TRBV27; J gene: TRBJ1-1; CDR3 length: 12; CDR3 DNA: TGTGCCAGCAGTTTGAGACAGGGTGAGGCTTTCTTT; CDR3 protein: CASSLRQGEAFF
D gene: TRBD1; clone size: NA; V gene: TRBV11-2; J gene: TRBJ1-4; CDR3 length: 13; CDR3 DNA: TGTGCCAGCAGCGACATACAGGGGGGAAAACTGTTTTTT; CDR3 protein: CASSDIQGGKLFF
D gene: NA; clone size: NA; V gene: TRBV11-2; J gene: TRBJ2-7; CDR3 length: 11; CDR3 DNA: TGTGCCAGCAGCTTAGATCACGAGCAGTACTTC; CDR3 protein: CASSLDHEQYF
D gene: NA; clone size: NA; V gene: TRBV5-1; J gene: TRBJ2-1; CDR3 length: 14; CDR3 DNA: TGCGCCAGCAGCTTACAGGCGCCCGGCAATGAGCAGTTCTTC; CDR3 protein: CASSLQAPGNEQFF
D gene: NA; clone size: NA; V gene: TRBV15; J gene: TRBJ1-1; CDR3 length: 14; CDR3 DNA: TGTGCCACCAGCAGTGCTCAGAGTAACACTGAAGCTTTCTTT; CDR3 protein: CATSSAQSNTEAFF
D gene: NA; clone size: NA; V gene: TRBV7-2; J gene: TRBJ2-5; CDR3 length: 14; CDR3 DNA: TGTGCCAGCAGTCGGGACAAGTCTCAAGAGACCCAGTACTTC; CDR3 protein: CASSRDKSQETQYF
D gene: NA; clone size: once; V gene: TRBV27; J gene: TRBJ1-5; CDR3 length: 14; CDR3 DNA: TGTGCCAGCAGTCGAATCCCCCCTACACAGCCCCAGCATTTT; CDR3 protein: CASSRIPPTQPQHF
D gene: NA; clone size: NA; V gene: TRBV9; J gene: TRBJ1-5; CDR3 length: 14; CDR3 DNA: TGTGCCAGCAGCCCGGCCCTTGGCAATCAGCCCCAGCATTTT; CDR3 protein: CASSPALGNQPQHF
D gene: TRBD1; clone size: NA; V gene: TRBV5-1; J gene: TRBJ2-2; CDR3 length: 16; CDR3 DNA: TGCGCCAGCAGCGGGATAGGGACAGGGGTTGCCGGGGAGCTGTTTTTT; CDR3 protein: CASSGIGTGVAGELFF
D gene: NA; clone size: NA; V gene: TRBV4-3; J gene: TRBJ2-3; CDR3 length: 18; CDR3 DNA: TGCGCCAGCAGCCAAGATATCGTCCTCCCAAGGGGCACAGATACGCAGTATTTT; CDR3 protein: CASSQDIVLPRGTDTQYF
D gene: TRBD2; clone size: NA; V gene: TRBV7-9; J gene: TRBJ2-2; CDR3 length: 17; CDR3 DNA: TGTGCCAGCAGTTCACGTAGCGGGAGGGCCATCGGCGGGGAGCTGTTTTTT; CDR3 protein: CASSSRSGRAIGGELFF
D gene: NA; clone size: NA; V gene: TRBV7-6; J gene: TRBJ2-2; CDR3 length: 15; CDR3 DNA: TGTGCCAGCAGCTTTGAGGGAGGCATTTTCGGGGAGCTGTTTTTT; CDR3 protein: CASSFEGGIFGELFF
D gene: NA; clone size: NA; V gene: TRBV5-8; J gene: TRBJ2-7; CDR3 length: 13; CDR3 DNA: TGTGCCAGCAGCCCCCGATCCCGGTCGGAGCAGTACTTC; CDR3 protein: CASSPRSRSEQYF
D gene: TRBD1; clone size: once; V gene: TRBV7-2; J gene: TRBJ2-1; CDR3 length: 16; CDR3 DNA: TGTGCCAGCAGCCCAGGGGGCTCGCGATCGTCCAATGAGCAGTTCTTC; CDR3 protein: CASSPGGSRSSNEQFF
D gene: NA; clone size: NA; V gene: TRBV5-1; J gene: TRBJ2-7; CDR3 length: 14; CDR3 DNA: TGCGCCAGCAGCGTCCTTGACGGATCCTACGAGCAGTACTTC; CDR3 protein: CASSVLDGSYEQYF
D gene: NA; clone size: once; V gene: TRBV11-3; J gene: TRBJ1-2; CDR3 length: 13; CDR3 DNA: TGTGCCAGCAGCTTAATCGGGGGCTATGGCTACACCTTC; CDR3 protein: CASSLIGGYGYTF
D gene: TRBD1; clone size: once; V gene: TRBV7-2; J gene: TRBJ2-7; CDR3 length: 13; CDR3 DNA: TGTGCCAGTCGACAGGGAGCCTACTACGAGCAGTACTTC; CDR3 protein: CASRQGAYYEQYF
D gene: NA; clone size: NA; V gene: TRBV4-3; J gene: TRBJ1-2; CDR3 length: 14; CDR3 DNA: TGCGCCAGCAGCCAAGAGGGCAGAAACTATGGCTACACCTTC; CDR3 protein: CASSQEGRNYGYTF
D gene: NA; clone size: NA; V gene: TRBV29-1; J gene: TRBJ1-4; CDR3 length: 13; CDR3 DNA: TGCAGCGTCTTAGACAGAATTAATGAAAAACTGTTTTTT; CDR3 protein: CSVLDRINEKLFF
D gene: NA; clone size: NA; V gene: TRBV19; J gene: TRBJ2-1; CDR3 length: 14; CDR3 DNA: TGTGCCACCTCGCCTGGGCGCAGAGGAGGTGAGCAGTTCTTC; CDR3 protein: CATSPGRRGGEQFF